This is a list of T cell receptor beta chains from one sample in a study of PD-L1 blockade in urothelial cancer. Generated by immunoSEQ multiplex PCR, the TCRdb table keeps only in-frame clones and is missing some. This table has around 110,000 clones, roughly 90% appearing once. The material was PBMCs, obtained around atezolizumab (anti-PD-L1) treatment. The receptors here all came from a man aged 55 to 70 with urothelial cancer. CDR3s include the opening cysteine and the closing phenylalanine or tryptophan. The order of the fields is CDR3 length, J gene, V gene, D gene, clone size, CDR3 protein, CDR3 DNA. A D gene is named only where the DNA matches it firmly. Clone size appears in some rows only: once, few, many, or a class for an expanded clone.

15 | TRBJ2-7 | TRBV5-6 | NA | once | CASSGPFGRGYEQYF | TGTGCCAGCAGCGGTCCATTCGGCAGGGGATACGAGCAGTACTTC
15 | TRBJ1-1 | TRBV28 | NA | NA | CASSLGASGSTEAFF | TGTGCCAGCAGTTTAGGAGCCTCTGGAAGTACTGAAGCTTTCTTT
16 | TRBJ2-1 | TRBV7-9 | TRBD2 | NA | CASSLGLGGSGDEQFF | TGTGCCAGCAGCTTGGGATTGGGAGGGAGTGGTGATGAGCAGTTCTTC
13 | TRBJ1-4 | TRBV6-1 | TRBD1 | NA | CASNRGRDEKLFF | TGTGCCAGCAACAGGGGGCGTGATGAAAAACTGTTTTTT
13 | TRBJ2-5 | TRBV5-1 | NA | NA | CASSTDRGETQYF | TGCGCCAGCAGCACGGACCGGGGAGAGACCCAGTACTTC
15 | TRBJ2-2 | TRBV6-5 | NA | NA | CASSNTGYGTGELFF | TGTGCCAGCAGTAATACAGGGTATGGCACCGGGGAGCTGTTTTTT
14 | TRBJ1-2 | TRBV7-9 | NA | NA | CASSPGTLNYGYTF | TGTGCCAGCAGCCCAGGGACACTTAACTATGGCTACACCTTC
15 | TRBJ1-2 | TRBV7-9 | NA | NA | CASSFGQSINYGYTF | TGTGCCAGCAGCTTTGGACAGTCTATCAACTATGGCTACACCTTC
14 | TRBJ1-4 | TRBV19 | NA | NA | CASNNGQLNEKLFF | TGTGCCAGTAATAACGGACAGCTGAATGAAAAACTGTTTTTT
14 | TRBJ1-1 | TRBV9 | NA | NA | CASSVEPQGTEAFF | TGTGCCAGCAGCGTTGAACCTCAGGGCACTGAAGCTTTCTTT
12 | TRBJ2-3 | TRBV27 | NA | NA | CASSSVTDTQYF | TGTGCCAGCAGTTCCGTCACAGATACGCAGTATTTT
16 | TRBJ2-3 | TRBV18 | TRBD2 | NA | CASSPQQRGATDTQYF | TGTGCCAGCTCACCACAGCAGCGGGGGGCCACAGATACGCAGTATTTT
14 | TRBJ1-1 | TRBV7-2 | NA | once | CASSLRRQNTEAFF | TGTGCCAGCAGCTTAAGACGACAGAACACTGAAGCTTTCTTT
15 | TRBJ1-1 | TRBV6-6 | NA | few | CASSYKKGTDTEAFF | TGTGCCAGCAGTTATAAGAAAGGAACAGATACTGAAGCTTTCTTT
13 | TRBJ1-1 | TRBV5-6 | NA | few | CASSLWRNTEAFF | TGTGCCAGCAGCTTGTGGAGGAACACTGAAGCTTTCTTT
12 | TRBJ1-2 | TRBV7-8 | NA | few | CASSYSASGYTF | TGTGCCAGCAGCTACTCAGCGTCGGGCTACACCTTC
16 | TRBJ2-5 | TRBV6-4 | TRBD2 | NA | CASSEEASGGRRAQYF | TGTGCCAGCAGTGAAGAGGCTAGCGGGGGCCGTCGGGCCCAGTACTTC
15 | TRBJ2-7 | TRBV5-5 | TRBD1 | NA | CASSLGTGKSYEQYF | TGTGCCAGCAGCTTGGGGACAGGGAAATCCTACGAGCAGTACTTC
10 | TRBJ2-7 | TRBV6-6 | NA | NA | CAAGTYEQYF | TGTGCCGCTGGGACTTACGAGCAGTACTTC
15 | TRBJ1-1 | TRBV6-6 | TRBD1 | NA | CASSHYHRGLTEAFF | TGTGCCAGCAGCCATTATCACAGGGGTCTAACTGAAGCTTTCTTT
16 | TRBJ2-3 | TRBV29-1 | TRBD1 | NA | CSVEDYSGQNTDTQYF | TGCAGCGTTGAAGATTACTCGGGACAGAACACAGATACGCAGTATTTT
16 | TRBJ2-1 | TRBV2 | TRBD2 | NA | CASSAPGLAGVAEQFF | TGTGCCAGCAGTGCCCCCGGACTAGCGGGAGTAGCTGAGCAGTTCTTC
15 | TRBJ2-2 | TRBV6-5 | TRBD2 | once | CASRPGLAGTGELFF | TGTGCCAGCAGACCAGGACTAGCGGGCACCGGGGAGCTGTTTTTT
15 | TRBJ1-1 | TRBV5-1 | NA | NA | CASRGETTEYTEAFF | TGCGCCAGCAGAGGCGAAACGACGGAGTACACTGAAGCTTTCTTT
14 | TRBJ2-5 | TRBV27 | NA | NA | CASKALGIEETQYF | TGTGCCAGTAAAGCCCTCGGGATAGAAGAGACCCAGTACTTC
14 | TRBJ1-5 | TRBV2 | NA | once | CASSLSGGNQPQHF | TGTGCCAGCAGTCTTTCGGGAGGCAATCAGCCCCAGCATTTT
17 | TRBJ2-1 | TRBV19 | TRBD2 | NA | CASSMRLAGADPWEQFF | TGTGCCAGTAGTATGCGACTAGCGGGAGCAGATCCGTGGGAGCAGTTCTTC
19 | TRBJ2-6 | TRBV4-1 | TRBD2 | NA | CASSQDKGLAFSGANVLTF | TGCGCCAGCAGCCAAGATAAGGGACTAGCCTTCTCTGGGGCCAACGTCCTGACTTTC
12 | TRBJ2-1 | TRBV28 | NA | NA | CASTVRRGEQFF | TGTGCCAGCACCGTTCGGAGAGGAGAGCAGTTCTTC
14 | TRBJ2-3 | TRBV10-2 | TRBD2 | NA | CASRGTSGTDTQYF | TGCGCCAGCAGAGGGACTAGCGGCACAGATACGCAGTATTTT
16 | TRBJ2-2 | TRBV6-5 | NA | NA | CASSYPTGTNTGELFF | TGTGCCAGCAGTTACCCGACGGGAACGAACACCGGGGAGCTGTTTTTT
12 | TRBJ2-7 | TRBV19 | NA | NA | CASRGSSYEQYF | TGTGCCAGTCGCGGAAGCTCCTACGAGCAGTACTTC
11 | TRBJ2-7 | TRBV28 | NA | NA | CASSHTYEQYF | TGTGCCAGCAGCCACACCTACGAGCAGTACTTC
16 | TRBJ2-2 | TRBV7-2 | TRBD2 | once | CASSLLAGANTGELFF | TGTGCCAGCAGCTTATTAGCGGGGGCGAACACCGGGGAGCTGTTTTTT
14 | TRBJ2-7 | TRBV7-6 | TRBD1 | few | CASSYDRDTYEQYF | TGTGCCAGCAGTTACGACAGGGATACCTACGAGCAGTACTTC
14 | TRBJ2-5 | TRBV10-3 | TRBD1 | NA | CAISPGTGVETQYF | TGTGCCATCAGTCCCGGGACAGGGGTAGAGACCCAGTACTTC
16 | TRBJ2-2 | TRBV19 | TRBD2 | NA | CATAGLAGVWAGELFF | TGTGCCACCGCAGGTCTAGCGGGAGTATGGGCCGGGGAGCTGTTTTTT
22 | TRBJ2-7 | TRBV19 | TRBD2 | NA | CASSNPGLAGEFILYRNYEQYF | TGTGCCAGTAGTAATCCGGGACTAGCGGGAGAGTTTATATTGTATCGGAACTACGAGCAGTACTTC
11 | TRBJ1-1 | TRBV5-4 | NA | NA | CASSFGGTAFF | TGTGCCAGCAGCTTTGGGGGGACGGCTTTCTTT
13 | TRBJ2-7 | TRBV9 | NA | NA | CASKRAAEDEQYF | TGTGCCAGCAAGAGAGCCGCCGAAGACGAGCAGTACTTC